Listed below are T cell receptor beta chains from one sample, sequenced in a study of early T cells in non-severe SARS-CoV-2 infection. TCRdb analysed the 5' RACE reads with MiXCR anew, one entry per CDR3 protein. This table has around 70,000 distinct CDR3 sequences, 12% appearing once. Material for sequencing was whole blood. Receptors were obtained from an adult who was a healthcare worker with PCR-confirmed SARS-CoV-2 infection or an uninfected control (not recorded which). Both conserved end residues are part of each CDR3. A D gene is named only where the DNA matches it firmly. Only some rows state a clone size, as once, few, many or a class for expanded clones.

clone size	D gene	V gene	J gene	CDR3 protein	CDR3 DNA
NA	TRBD1	TRBV5-1	TRBJ1-4	CASSLQGAEYEKLFF	TGCGCCAGCAGCTTACAGGGGGCAGAGTATGAAAAACTGTTTTTT
many	NA	TRBV2	TRBJ2-1	CASCGTSNEQFF	TGTGCCAGCTGTGGGACCTCGAATGAGCAGTTCTTC
few	NA	TRBV3-1	TRBJ1-1	CASSHTQVNTEAFF	TGTGCCAGCAGCCATACCCAGGTAAACACTGAAGCTTTCTTT
few	NA	TRBV19	TRBJ2-1	CASSRAPNEQFF	TGTGCCAGCAGCCGGGCCCCCAATGAGCAGTTCTTC
many	NA	TRBV29-1	TRBJ2-7	CSVGTGEQYF	TGCAGCGTAGGGACGGGCGAGCAGTACTTC
NA	TRBD2	TRBV5-6	TRBJ2-5	CASSYRTSGRQETQYF	TGTGCCAGCAGCTACCGGACTAGCGGGAGACAAGAGACCCAGTACTTC
few	NA	TRBV18	TRBJ2-3	CASSTSGTSTDTQYF	TGTGCCAGCTCCACGAGCGGAACTAGCACAGATACGCAGTATTTT
NA	TRBD1	TRBV20-1	TRBJ1-1	CSVLQGYTEAFF	TGCAGTGTCCTACAGGGGTACACTGAAGCTTTCTTT
NA	NA	TRBV14	TRBJ2-1	CASSQATTSAYNEQFF	TGTGCCAGCAGCCAAGCCACCACGTCGGCCTACAATGAGCAGTTCTTC
many	NA	TRBV6-6	TRBJ2-7	CASRTRSSYEQYF	TGTGCCAGCAGAACAAGGAGCTCCTACGAGCAGTACTTC
many	NA	TRBV19	TRBJ2-7	CASSMRLPPGEQYF	TGTGCCAGTAGTATGCGACTACCTCCAGGCGAGCAGTACTTC
NA	NA	TRBV27	TRBJ1-4	CASSLRKLFF	TGTGCCAGCAGTTTGAGAAAACTGTTTTTT
few	NA	TRBV29-1	TRBJ2-5	CSVERGTQETQYF	TGCAGCGTTGAGAGGGGGACCCAAGAGACCCAGTACTTC
many	TRBD2	TRBV7-9	TRBJ2-1	CASSLTGGLAGAEQFF	TGTGCCAGCAGCTTAACGGGAGGACTAGCGGGAGCGGAGCAGTTCTTC
many	NA	TRBV6-5	TRBJ1-6	CATHWGPNSPLHF	TGTGCCACCCACTGGGGCCCAAATTCACCCCTCCACTTT
NA	TRBD2	TRBV7-3	TRBJ2-2	CASSLNPGLAGAMGGELFF	TGTGCCAGCAGCTTAAACCCGGGACTAGCGGGAGCAATGGGCGGGGAGCTGTTTTTT
many	NA	TRBV27	TRBJ2-5	CASSLSNAGLITAETQYF	TGTGCCAGCAGTTTATCAAATGCGGGACTCATTACCGCGGAGACCCAGTACTTC
many	TRBD2	TRBV2	TRBJ2-1	CASSAGSGRVHEQFF	TGTGCCAGCAGTGCGGGGAGCGGGAGGGTTCATGAGCAGTTCTTC
NA	TRBD2	TRBV3-1	TRBJ2-7	CASSPRASGTYEQYF	TGTGCCAGCAGCCCCCGGGCTAGCGGGACCTACGAGCAGTACTTC
few	TRBD2	TRBV5-5	TRBJ2-3	CASSWEPGGPGTDTQYF	TGTGCCAGCAGCTGGGAACCGGGAGGGCCGGGCACAGATACGCAGTATTTT
few	NA	TRBV18	TRBJ1-1	CASSQILDTEAFF	TGTGCCAGCTCTCAAATTTTAGACACTGAAGCTTTCTTT
NA	TRBD1	TRBV20-1	TRBJ2-5	CSANDRGGETQYF	TGCAGTGCTAATGACAGGGGCGGCGAGACCCAGTACTTC
few	TRBD1	TRBV6-6	TRBJ1-5	CASTDRGPVQPQHF	TGTGCCAGCACCGACAGGGGGCCCGTTCAGCCCCAGCATTTT
many	TRBD2	TRBV9	TRBJ2-2	CASSPQAGAITGELFF	TGTGCCAGCAGCCCCCAAGCGGGAGCTATCACCGGGGAGCTGTTTTTT
NA	NA	TRBV12-3/TRBV12-4	TRBJ2-1	CASSFRLSGQFF	TGTGCCAGCAGTTTCAGGTTGAGCGGGCAGTTCTTC
NA	TRBD1	TRBV29-1	TRBJ2-7	CSVEDARTGTPYEQYF	TGCAGCGTTGAAGATGCCCGGACAGGGACCCCCTACGAGCAGTACTTC
many	TRBD1	TRBV3-1	TRBJ2-7	CASSQRDRDYEQYF	TGTGCCAGCAGCCAACGGGACAGGGACTACGAGCAGTACTTC
NA	NA	TRBV7-9	TRBJ1-3	CASNGARPVEISENTIYF	TGTGCCAGCAACGGGGCCCGACCCGTTGAAATCTCTGAAAACACCATATATTTT
few	TRBD1	TRBV28	TRBJ1-2	CASRVGQLYGYTF	TGTGCCAGCAGAGTGGGACAGTTATATGGCTACACCTTC
many	NA	TRBV29-1	TRBJ2-1	CSVIGPGEQFF	TGCAGCGTGATAGGGCCGGGTGAGCAGTTCTTC
many	NA	TRBV20-1	TRBJ2-5	CSASSRGVWGTQYF	TGCAGTGCTAGTAGTAGGGGCGTCTGGGGGACCCAGTACTTC
few	NA	TRBV12-3/TRBV12-4	TRBJ1-4	CASSLEATNEKLFF	TGTGCCAGCAGTTTAGAGGCAACTAATGAAAAACTGTTTTTT
few	TRBD2	TRBV28	TRBJ2-7	CASSLTPSGSRYEQYF	TGTGCCAGCAGCCTAACCCCTAGCGGGAGTCGGTACGAGCAGTACTTC
many	NA	TRBV7-9	TRBJ2-6	CASSLVSGANVLTF	TGTGCCAGCAGCTTAGTTAGTGGGGCCAACGTCCTGACTTTC
few	NA	TRBV29-1	TRBJ2-2	CSVGWTAYGELFF	TGCAGCGTTGGCTGGACAGCATACGGGGAGCTGTTTTTT
many	TRBD1	TRBV5-4	TRBJ1-3	CASSSPGQGVNTIYF	TGTGCCAGCAGCTCTCCGGGACAGGGTGTAAACACCATATATTTT
once	NA	TRBV6-6	TRBJ2-4	CASTGGLSIQYF	TGTGCCAGCACAGGAGGGTTATCCATTCAGTACTTC
many	NA	TRBV7-2	TRBJ2-7	CASSLEGSRGHEQYF	TGTGCCAGCAGCTTGGAGGGGTCAAGGGGCCACGAGCAGTACTTC
few	NA	TRBV7-9	TRBJ1-1	CASSLVTSTEAFF	TGTGCCAGCAGCTTAGTCACGAGTACTGAAGCTTTCTTT
few	TRBD2	TRBV7-2	TRBJ2-5	CASSLPSGLAGVETQYF	TGTGCCAGCAGCTTACCCTCAGGACTAGCGGGAGTGGAGACCCAGTACTTC
many	TRBD2	TRBV7-6	TRBJ2-3	CASSQGTSGSQDTQYF	TGTGCCAGCAGCCAAGGGACTAGCGGGAGTCAAGATACGCAGTATTTT
few	NA	TRBV30	TRBJ1-4	CAWMRSGVFNEKLFF	TGTGCCTGGATGAGATCAGGGGTTTTTAATGAAAAACTGTTTTTT
many	TRBD2	TRBV27	TRBJ2-1	CASSSIAGENEQFF	TGTGCCAGCAGTTCCATAGCGGGAGAGAATGAGCAGTTCTTC
many	TRBD1	TRBV19	TRBJ2-1	CASSIGTEEQFF	TGTGCCAGTAGTATTGGGACAGAAGAGCAGTTCTTC
NA	NA	TRBV7-6	TRBJ2-3	CASSPPDLADTQYF	TGTGCCAGCAGCCCTCCGGACTTAGCGGATACGCAGTATTTT
many	NA	TRBV29-1	TRBJ2-1	CSVGTEYNEQFF	TGCAGCGTTGGTACAGAGTACAATGAGCAGTTCTTC
NA	TRBD1	TRBV28	TRBJ1-1	CASSFSGGQNTEAFF	TGTGCCAGCAGTTTTTCAGGGGGCCAAAACACTGAAGCTTTCTTT
few	TRBD1	TRBV18	TRBJ2-3	CASSGQGNTDTQYF	TGTGCCAGCTCGGGACAGGGGAACACAGATACGCAGTATTTT
many	NA	TRBV2	TRBJ2-2	CASSPTGTGELFF	TGTGCCAGCAGTCCGACGGGGACCGGGGAGCTGTTTTTT
few	TRBD1	TRBV19	TRBJ1-1	CASSFPDREAAAFF	TGTGCCAGTAGTTTCCCGGACAGGGAGGCGGCAGCTTTCTTT
many	TRBD2	TRBV15	TRBJ2-1	CATSLSTPAGESYNEQFF	TGTGCCACCAGCCTCTCAACACCAGCGGGAGAATCCTACAATGAGCAGTTCTTC
few	TRBD1	TRBV5-6	TRBJ2-1	CASSEGTVPYNEQFF	TGTGCCAGCAGCGAGGGGACAGTCCCCTACAATGAGCAGTTCTTC
many	TRBD2	TRBV5-1	TRBJ2-1	CASTELAGFDEQFF	TGCGCCAGCACAGAACTAGCGGGATTTGATGAGCAGTTCTTC
few	NA	TRBV5-1	TRBJ2-1	CASSFGGSRSLGVNEQFF	TGCGCCAGCAGCTTTGGCGGGTCCAGGAGCCTTGGGGTGAATGAGCAGTTCTTC
NA	TRBD2	TRBV27	TRBJ2-7	CASSPLAGAPTYEQYF	TGTGCCAGCAGTCCGTTAGCGGGAGCCCCGACCTACGAGCAGTACTTC